The clone carrying this T cell receptor beta chain was detected a few times. What it binds is not known. Primers: 60 Vbeta forward and 13 Jbeta reverse. Data came from immunoSEQ multiplex PCR; TCRdb stores just in-frame clones and leaves some out. The sample consists of about 120,000 clones, 81% of them appearing once. These data come from a study of cytomegalovirus exposure and HLA in healthy donors. The study's findings and limits: Most of the TCR beta V segments (in an earlier analysis) were productive either about 90% or about 30% of the time.

The CDR3 sequence is 14 residues long. Germline V gives CDR1 SGHDT, CDR2 YYEEEE. V shed 2 bases and J shed 2 bases, with 10 bases lying between them. The source material was PBMCs. V and J are TRBV5-6 and TRBJ1-1; D not certain. The TCR was taken from a woman aged 40 to 55 in good health and CMV-seronegative. The CDR3 loop is CASSLTRFNTEAFF. DNA of the CDR3: TGTGCCAGCAGCTTAACTCGCTTCAACACTGAAGCTTTCTTT.